Below, 8 T cell receptor beta chains from the same sample are listed, as sequenced in a study of T cells after yellow fever vaccination. One entry per CDR3 protein results from TCRdb running MiXCR on the 5' RACE reads. The top ten clones hold 17% of a sample with hundreds of thousands of distinct CDR3 sequences, roughly 8.6% of them seen once. The source was PBMCs, collected about 49 days after the first yellow fever vaccination. The receptors here all came from a man between 18 and 29 years old who received the YFV17D yellow fever vaccine.

The table lists this clonotype with a few counts. The chain links TRBV5-1 to TRBJ2-5, with D possibly matching TRBD2 (5 bases). The length of the CDR3 is 15 residues. The germline gives CDR1 SGHRS, CDR2 YFSETQ. V gave up 0 bases and J gave up 5 bases, with 14 bases separating them. The CDR3 is CASSLDPDFGETQYF. The CDR3 DNA reads TGCGCCAGCAGCTTGGATCCGGACTTCGGGGAGACCCAGTACTTC.

This clonotype was counted only a few times. This chain links TRBV15 with TRBJ2-2; 8 bases match TRBD1. Germline lookup yields CDR1 LNHNV and CDR2 YYDKDF (reference sequence). The CDR3 has 17 amino acids. Trimming removed 2 bases from V and 6 bases from J; junction bases left unmatched: 11. This chain's CDR3 is CATSRSPTGGMAGELFF. CDR3 in DNA: TGTGCCACCAGCAGATCTCCCACAGGGGGGATGGCCGGGGAGCTGTTTTTT. Using reference TRBV15 and TRBJ2-2 for the parts outside the CDR3, the full variable domain is DAMVIQNPRYQVTQFGKPVTLSCSQTLNHNVMYWYQQKSSQAPKLLFHYYDKDFNNEADTPDNFQSRRPNTSFCFLDIRSPGLGDTAMYLCATSRSPTGGMAGELFFGEGSRLTVL.

This clonotype was seen ten or more times. This chain uses TRBV5-1 with TRBJ2-1; no clear D gene. The CDR3 runs 12 residues. Germline-derived CDR1 and CDR2 are SGHRS and YFSETQ. Trimming left V 0 bases short and J 5 bases short, with 3 bases between. CDR3 region: CASSLADNEQFF. For the CDR3, the DNA is TGCGCCAGCAGCTTGGCGGACAATGAGCAGTTCTTC.

The chain combines TRBV9 with TRBJ1-1, with D tentatively TRBD1 (5 bases). The CDR3 has 18 residues. Germline CDR1 and CDR2: SGDLS and YYNGEE. Trimming pared 0 bases from V and 4 bases from J, leaving 22 bases between. DNA for the CDR3: TGTGCCAGCAGCGTAGCTACGGCGGGGGGAACGGGGAGCACTGAAGCTTTCTTT. It is translated as CASSVATAGGTGSTEAFF.

There are a few counts of this clonotype. The chain is built from TRBV4-3 and TRBJ2-3; 13 nucleotides match TRBD2. V trimming: 3 bases; J trimming: 0 bases; junction bases outside the gene matches: 3. CDR3 length: 17 residues. Germline V gene lookup returns CDR1 LGHNA and CDR2 YSLEER. CDR3 loop: CASSHQTSGGSTDTQYF. CDR3 coding DNA: TGCGCCAGCAGCCACCAGACTAGCGGGGGGAGCACAGATACGCAGTATTTT.

This clonotype was found many times. CDR3: CASSVQGNTEAFF. The CDR3 DNA sequence: TGTGCCAGTAGTGTACAGGGTAACACTGAAGCTTTCTTT. The chain has TRBV19 and TRBJ1-1; D may be TRBD1 (6 bases). V was clipped by 5 bases and J by 2 bases, with 9 bases between them. The length of the CDR3 is 13 residues. Germline CDR1 is LNHDA and CDR2 is SQIVND (reference sequence).

V usage is TRBV6-1 and J usage is TRBJ2-1; the match to TRBD1 covers 8 bases. The CDR3 consists of 13 residues. Looked up from germline, CDR1 is MNHNS and CDR2 is SASEGT. With V trimmed by 6 bases and J by 6 bases, 4 bases remained unmatched. The CDR3 sequence is CASRDRVSNEQFF. The CDR3 coding sequence is TGTGCCAGCAGGGACAGGGTTTCCAATGAGCAGTTCTTC.

This clonotype was counted only a few times. The chain has TRBV9 and TRBJ2-1; 9 positions match TRBD2. The V segment lost 2 bases and the J segment 4 bases; nucleotides outside the gene matches: 4. The CDR3 consists of 15 residues. Germline CDR1 SGDLS, CDR2 YYNGEE. The CDR3 DNA sequence: TGTGCCAGCAGCGTGAGGGCGGGGGGGTACAATGAGCAGTTCTTC. Translation: CASSVRAGGYNEQFF.